Following are 9 T cell receptor beta chains from one sample sequenced in a study of Ad26.COV2.S vaccination and SARS-CoV-2 variants. The treatment here: roughly 19 received Ad26.COV2.S at low or high dose, single or two shots; about five received placebo; per-sample allocation not given. Specimens were obtained on day 63 following the first vaccine or placebo injection. Repertoires were generated with immunoSEQ multiplex PCR, while TCRdb's copy carries only in-frame clones and drops some. Of about 320,000 clones listed, 85% are singletons. The source was peripheral blood, collected in a trial of Ad26.COV2.S vaccine versus placebo. The receptors stem from a person aged 18 to 59 who received the Ad26.COV2.S COVID-19 vaccine or a placebo.

V and J are TRBV2 and TRBJ2-2, with D tentatively TRBD1 (6 bases). V lost 6 bases and J lost 4, with 15 bases in between. The CDR3 sequence is 15 residues long. Germline CDR1 is SNHLY and CDR2 is FYNNEI. The CDR3 loop reads CASREPGHRTGELFF. The CDR3 coding sequence is TGTGCCAGCAGGGAACCGGGACATCGCACCGGGGAGCTGTTTTTT.

This chain joins TRBV18 and TRBJ1-5; TRBD1 matches at 8 bases. The CDR3 extends over 15 amino acids. In germline, CDR1 is KGHSH, CDR2 LQKENI. The J segment lost 6 bases and the V segment lost 4 bases, leaving 8 bases of the junction unmatched. CDR3 protein: CASSRERTGSQPQHF. CDR3 coding DNA: TGTGCCAGCTCACGAGAGCGGACAGGGAGTCAGCCCCAGCATTTT.

This chain links TRBV6-1 with TRBJ2-2, with 8 bases matching TRBD1. V was pared by 2 bases and J by 8 bases, with 4 bases of the junction left unmatched. CDR1 is MNHNS, CDR2 SASEGT, per germline. This CDR3 contains 14 residues. This CDR3 is CASSEWTGIGELFF. CDR3 nucleotides: TGTGCCAGCAGTGAATGGACAGGGATAGGGGAGCTGTTTTTT.

The chain has TRBV5-1 and TRBJ2-5; D remains unclear. Germline V gene data show CDR1 as SGHRS and CDR2 as YFSETQ. Trimming pared 4 bases from V and 0 bases from J, leaving 10 bases between. This CDR3 has 14 residues. CDR3 sequence reads: CASSMGSNQETQYF. As DNA, the CDR3 is TGCGCCAGCAGCATGGGGTCAAACCAAGAGACCCAGTACTTC.

The chain uses TRBV7-9 and TRBJ2-5; D is possibly TRBD2 (5 bases). In germline, CDR1 is SEHNR, CDR2 FQNEAQ (reference sequence). The germline V and J ends were trimmed by 5 bases and 7 bases, with 20 bases remaining between them. The CDR3 contains 15 residues. Written as DNA, the CDR3 is TGTGCCAGCAGCCCGACCGTTGGGGAGTTGGGGACCCAGTACTTC. As protein: CASSPTVGELGTQYF.

This chain connects TRBV4-2 to TRBJ1-2; D gene unclear. Germline V lookup: CDR1 LGHNA, CDR2 YNFKEQ. The CDR3 extends over 15 amino acids. Trimming shortened V by 0 bases and J by 5 bases, and 13 bases separated the two germline ends. CDR3 in amino acids: CASSQEGSQLYGYTF. CDR3 in DNA: TGTGCCAGCAGCCAAGAGGGTAGTCAGTTATATGGCTACACCTTC.

The chain uses TRBV4-1 and TRBJ2-5; D may correspond to TRBD1 or TRBD2 (5 bases each). CDR3 length equals 16 residues. CDR1 MGHRA and CDR2 YSYEKL come from the germline V gene. Trimming removed 2 bases from V and 0 bases from J, with 13 bases in between. The DNA of the CDR3 is TGCGCCAGCAGCCAATTCCGGGACGGACACCAAGAGACCCAGTACTTC. Translation gives CASSQFRDGHQETQYF.

In its sample, this clone was seen once. The J gene is TRBJ2-5, the V gene TRBV11-3; D is uncertain. V lost 2 bases and J lost 3, with 1 base in between. This CDR3 comprises 11 residues. From germline, CDR1 is SGHNT and CDR2 YENEEA. The CDR3 reads CASSLKETQYF. In DNA form, the CDR3 reads TGTGCCAGCAGCTTAAAAGAGACCCAGTACTTC.

This chain uses TRBV27 with TRBJ2-1; TRBD1 might be the D (6 bases). This CDR3 is 15 amino acids long. CDR1 and CDR2 (germline): MNHEY, SMNVEV (reference sequence). Trimming removed 6 bases at V and 3 bases at J, with 15 bases between. CDR3: CASRHRDKIYNEQFF. DNA for the CDR3: TGTGCCAGCAGACACCGGGACAAAATCTACAATGAGCAGTTCTTC.